This TCR beta chain was sequenced during a study of memory CD4+ T cells and cytomegalovirus serostatus. Across the whole study: Donors were healthy Belgian adults, 9 CMV seropositive and under 30 seronegative.

The sort gate was single viable CD3+CD4+CD8-CD45RO+ cells for memory CD4+ T cells. To note about this clone: Its cognate antigen is unknown. The germline gene is not matched at one end of the junction; a read error may be the cause.

CDR1 is MGHRA and CDR2 is YSYEKL in the germline V gene. The CDR3 covers 17 residues. Profiled with immunoSEQ multiplex PCR; TCRdb holds only in-frame clones, not every one. The sample has about 57,000 clones, over 75% seen once; the top ten hold approximately 0.8%. Points from the study as a whole: The CMV-associated TCR signature appears largely within the CD4+ memory repertoire. CD4+ memory repertoires contained 67 of 164 reported CMV TCRbeta sequences.

The rearrangement links TRBV4-1 to TRBJ1-2; a weak D match, TRBD1 (6 bases). Sequencing was performed on memory CD4+ T cells from blood. The source of this sequence is an adult in good health and CMV-seronegative. CDR3 bases: TGCGCCAGCAGCCAACCCACGAGCGGGGGCGCTAATTATGGCTACACCTTC. It translates to CASSQPTSGGANYGYTF.